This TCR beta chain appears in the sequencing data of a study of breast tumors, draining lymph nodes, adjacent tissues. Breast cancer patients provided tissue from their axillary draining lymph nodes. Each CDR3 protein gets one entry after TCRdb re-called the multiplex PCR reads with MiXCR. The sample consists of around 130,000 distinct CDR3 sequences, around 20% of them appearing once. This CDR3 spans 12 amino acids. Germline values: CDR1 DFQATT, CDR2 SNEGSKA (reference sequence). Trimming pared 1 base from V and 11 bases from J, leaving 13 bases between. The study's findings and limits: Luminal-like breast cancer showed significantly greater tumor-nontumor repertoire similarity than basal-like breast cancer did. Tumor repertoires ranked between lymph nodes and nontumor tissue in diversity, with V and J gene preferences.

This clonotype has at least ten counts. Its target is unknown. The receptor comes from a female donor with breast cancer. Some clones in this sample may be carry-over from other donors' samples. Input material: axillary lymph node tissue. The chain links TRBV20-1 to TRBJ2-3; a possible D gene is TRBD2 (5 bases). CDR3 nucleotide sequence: TGCAGTGCTAGAGGTGACTACGAAATGCAGTATTTT. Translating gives CSARGDYEMQYF.